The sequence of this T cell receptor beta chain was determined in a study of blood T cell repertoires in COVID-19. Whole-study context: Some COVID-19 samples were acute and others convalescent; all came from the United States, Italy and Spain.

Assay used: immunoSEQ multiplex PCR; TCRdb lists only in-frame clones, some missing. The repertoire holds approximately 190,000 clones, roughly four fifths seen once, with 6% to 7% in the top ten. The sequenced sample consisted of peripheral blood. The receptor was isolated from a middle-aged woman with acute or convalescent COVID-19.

CDR3 nucleotide sequence: TGCAGTGCTACGGACAGGGAGACCCAGTACTTC. Amino acids: CSATDRETQYF. The chain has TRBV20-1 and TRBJ2-5; TRBD1 agrees at 7 bases. The CDR3 is 11 residues long. Germline lookup yields CDR1 DFQATT and CDR2 SNEGSKA (reference sequence). The trim removed 4 bases at V and 5 bases at J, leaving 1 base unmatched.